Shown below are 16 T cell receptor beta chains from a single sample sequenced in a study of T cells after yellow fever vaccination (dated by TCRdb to the late 2010s). Preparation of the library involved 5' RACE. Instrument used: Illumina HiSeq 2500. TCRdb reprocessed the public reads (quality trimming at Q25 with fastp, clone calling with MiXCR) and kept in-frame beta chains. Entries that share a CDR3 protein sequence are merged under the most common genes and DNA. Recorded for this sample are thousands of distinct CDR3 sequences; about 6.1% of them occurred a single time. The ten largest account for roughly 61% of the sample. The treatment or condition label here, explained by the study, means: live attenuated yellow fever vaccine strain. This specimen was PBMCs, either bulk or a sorted T-cell subset (CD4+, CD8+, memory, or dextramer-sorted; not recorded which), taken around 14 days after the first yellow fever vaccination. The source of these receptors is a man between 18 and 29 years old who received the YFV17D yellow fever vaccine.

This clonotype was counted at least ten times. The V and J genes are TRBV25-1 and TRBJ2-3; possible D gene TRBD1, 5 bases. This CDR3 spans 13 amino acids. The germline CDR1 and CDR2 sequences are MGHDK and SYGVNS. Trimming took 3 bases from V and 5 from J, leaving 9 bases between them. The CDR3 coding sequence is TGTGCCAGCAGTGATCCCAGGGTAGATACGCAGTATTTT. Amino acid sequence: CASSDPRVDTQYF.

The table lists this clonotype with a few counts. The chain recombines TRBV13 with TRBJ2-1; TRBD1 or TRBD2 may be the D gene (6 bases each). V was shortened by 5 bases and J by 4 bases, with 12 bases between the two germline ends. Germline V CDR1 and CDR2: PRHDT, FYEKMQ (reference sequence). CDR3 length: 14 amino acids. CDR3 sequence: CASSPGGRYNEQFF. The DNA of the CDR3 is TGTGCCAGCAGCCCCGGGGGCCGGTACAATGAGCAGTTCTTC.

This clonotype has a count of ten or more. J is TRBJ2-1 and V is TRBV10-1; no definite D call. V lost 4 bases and J lost 9, with 10 bases in between. Germline V lookup: CDR1 WNHNN, CDR2 SYGVQD (reference sequence). The CDR3 has 12 amino acids. CDR3 sequence (DNA): TGCGCCAGCAGTGTTAGGGCTGGTGAGCAGTTCTTC. It yields the protein CASSVRAGEQFF.

This clonotype was recorded at least ten times. The chain links TRBV13 to TRBJ2-1; TRBD1 matches 10 bases. Trimming took 1 base from V and 11 from J; bases not matched to a gene: 8. Germline V gene data show CDR1 as PRHDT and CDR2 as FYEKMQ (reference sequence). The CDR3 sequence is 15 residues long. The CDR3 region is CASSLETGTGEKQFF. CDR3 sequence (DNA): TGTGCCAGCAGCTTAGAAACCGGGACAGGGGAGAAGCAGTTCTTC.

This clonotype was seen many times. This sequence joins TRBV6-1 and TRBJ1-4; 7 bases line up with TRBD1. Trimming removed 2 bases from V and 8 bases from J; junction bases left unmatched: 20. The CDR3 totals 19 residues. Germline V gene lookup returns CDR1 MNHNS and CDR2 SASEGT. The CDR3 DNA is TGTGCCAGCAGTGAATTGGGTGGACAGGTCCCTGCCGGGGGAGAAAAACTGTTTTTT. This codes for CASSELGGQVPAGGEKLFF.

This clonotype was recorded many times. This chain links TRBV11-2 with TRBJ2-7; 7 nucleotides align to TRBD2. The junction had 4 bases not matched to a gene; V was cut back by 3 bases and J by 2 bases. This CDR3 has 14 residues. Per the germline V gene, CDR1 is SGHAT and CDR2 is FQNNGV. For the CDR3, the DNA is TGTGCCAGCAGCTTTGGGAGGGAAGCCTACGAGCAGTACTTC. It is translated as CASSFGREAYEQYF.

Many counts were recorded for this clonotype. V is TRBV28 and J is TRBJ2-1; TRBD2 is a possible D gene (5 bases). V lost 7 bases, J lost 5 bases, and 15 bases lay in between. This CDR3 has 14 amino acids. Germline CDR1 reads MDHEN; CDR2 reads SYDVKM. The DNA of the CDR3 is TGTGCCAGCACGTATCGGCACGGGAACAATGAGCAGTTCTTC. It translates to CASTYRHGNNEQFF. Full variable domain (outside the CDR3, taken from reference TRBV28 and TRBJ2-1): DVKVTQSSRYLVKRTGEKVFLECVQDMDHENMFWYRQDPGLGLRLIYFSYDVKMKEKGDIPEGYSVSREKKERFSLILESASTNQTSMYLCASTYRHGNNEQFFGPGTRLTVL.

This clonotype has at least ten counts. CDR3 sequence (DNA): TGTGCCAGCAGTTACCCCCTGTTTCCGGAAGCTTTCTTT. Its protein is CASSYPLFPEAFF. The V gene is TRBV6-2 or TRBV6-3, the J gene TRBJ1-1; D ambiguous. This CDR3 comprises 13 residues. From germline, CDR1 is MNHEY and CDR2 SVGEGT. The V end was cut by 2 bases, the J end by 8 bases, with 12 bases between.

This clonotype was detected ten times or more. V usage is TRBV7-2 and J usage is TRBJ1-6; maybe TRBD1 (6 bases). The CDR3 loop spans 14 amino acids. Germline CDR1 and CDR2: SGHTA and FQGNSA. V shed 5 bases and J shed 8 bases, with 13 bases lying between them. CDR3: CASSPDRNYSPLHF. CDR3 nucleotides: TGTGCCAGCAGCCCCGACAGGAATTATTCACCCCTCCACTTT.

This clonotype is labeled as medium-sized. The chain uses TRBV6-5 and TRBJ2-7; D gene uncertain. CDR3 length equals 14 residues. Germline V gene lookup returns CDR1 MNHEY and CDR2 SVGAGI. Trimming took off 1 base at V and 3 bases at J, with 10 bases between the two ends. The CDR3: CASSYYPRFYEQYF. CDR3 DNA sequence: TGTGCCAGCAGTTACTACCCACGCTTCTACGAGCAGTACTTC.

Comment on this clonotype: A read error may account for a junction end that differs from germline. The gene calls are TRBV20-1 and TRBJ2-2; 11 bases are a match to TRBD2. The length of the CDR3 is 16 residues. Germline V gives CDR1 DFQATT, CDR2 SNEGSKA (reference sequence). The CDR3 DNA reads as TGCACTGCTAGAGATCCTAGCGGGGGGTTAGGCGGGGAGCTGTTTTTT. The encoded protein is CTARDPSGGLGGELFF.

The table lists this clonotype with many counts. V is TRBV11-1 and J is TRBJ1-2; D is perhaps TRBD1 (6 bases). V lost 8 bases, J lost 3 bases, and 10 bases lay in between. Germline CDR1 SGHAT, CDR2 FQDESV (reference sequence). The CDR3 contains 12 residues. In DNA form, the CDR3 reads TGTGCCAGCTCAGGGGTGGACTATGGCTACACCTTC. It specifies CASSGVDYGYTF.

In its sample, this clonotype was seen a few times. This rearrangement joins TRBV21-1 to TRBJ2-1; the table names TRBD1, a call not compared with the DNA. TRBV21-1 is a pseudogene locus. This CDR3 is 15 amino acids long. The CDR3 loop is CASSDLDRRYNEQFF. The CDR3 nucleotides read TGTGCCAGCAGCGATTTGGACAGGCGATACAATGAGCAGTTCTTC.

This clonotype was seen repeatedly, ten times or more. The chain combines TRBV23-1 with TRBJ2-7; possibly TRBD2 for D (6 bases). TRBV23-1 is given ORF status, its function remaining uncertain. This CDR3 has 17 amino acids. V lost 7 bases to trimming and J lost 4 bases, with 26 bases between them. The CDR3 bases are TGCGCCAGCACTACCCCACAGCCGGGGACTTGCCATTACGAGCAGTACGTC. It specifies CASTTPQPGTCHYEQYV.

This clonotype was picked up many times. V and J are TRBV7-2 and TRBJ2-1; 11 bases align to TRBD2. This CDR3 spans 15 amino acids. The V gene's germline CDR1 is SGHTA and CDR2 FQGNSA. V trimming: 3 bases; J trimming: 4 bases; junction bases outside the gene matches: 2. The CDR3: CASSFSGGEYNEQFF. In nucleotides, the CDR3 is TGTGCCAGCAGCTTTAGCGGGGGGGAGTACAATGAGCAGTTCTTC.

In this sample, this clonotype is medium-sized (0.01 to 0.1%). The chain couples TRBV29-1 to TRBJ1-2; no clear D. Trimming left V 1 base short and J 8 bases short, with 17 bases between. The CDR3 length is 14 residues. Germline CDR1 is SQVTM and CDR2 is ANQGSEA. CDR3 protein: CSVEGVDLLRGYTF. CDR3 coding DNA: TGCAGCGTTGAAGGGGTCGACTTACTGAGGGGCTACACCTTC.